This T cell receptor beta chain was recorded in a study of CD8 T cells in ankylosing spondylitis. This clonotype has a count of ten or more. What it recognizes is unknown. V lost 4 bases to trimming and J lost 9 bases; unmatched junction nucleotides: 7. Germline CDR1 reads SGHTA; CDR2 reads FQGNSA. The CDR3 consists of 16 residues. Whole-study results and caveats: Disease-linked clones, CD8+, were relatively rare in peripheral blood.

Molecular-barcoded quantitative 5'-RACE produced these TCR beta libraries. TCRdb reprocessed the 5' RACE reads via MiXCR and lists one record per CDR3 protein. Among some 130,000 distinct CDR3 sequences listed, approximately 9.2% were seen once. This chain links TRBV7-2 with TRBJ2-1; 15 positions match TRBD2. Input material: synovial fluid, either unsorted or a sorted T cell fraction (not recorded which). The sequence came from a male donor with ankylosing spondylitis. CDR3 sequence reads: CASSSRTSGGAIEQFF. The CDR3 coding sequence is TGTGCCAGCAGCTCTCGGACTAGCGGGGGGGCGATTGAGCAGTTCTTC.